What follows describes a single TCR beta chain. Its antigen is unknown. This record comes from a study of monozygotic twins with inflammatory bowel disease. This CDR3 has 14 amino acids. Each of TCRalpha and TCRbeta cDNA went through two nested PCRs, lasting approximately 16 and 10 cycles. TCRdb re-called the 5' RACE reads, yielding one record per CDR3 amino acid sequence without DNA. The sample data list 400,000 or so distinct CDR3 sequences. Phlebotomy per donor yielded a single 2.5 ml blood sample. The template was total RNA from whole blood, with no T cell sorting. Study-level findings and limits: Patients with IBD had less TCRbeta diversity (inverse Simpson) than their healthy co-twins.

The J gene is TRBJ1-1, the V gene TRBV12-3 or TRBV12-4; TCRdb gives TRBD1 as the D gene, but with no DNA this cannot be confirmed. The TCR sequence derives from a human donor with ulcerative colitis or Crohn's disease, or a healthy co-twin of an affected twin (not recorded which). Material for sequencing was blood. The CDR3 reads CASSLTVGVTEAFF.